Shown below are 21 T cell receptor beta chains from a single sample sequenced in a study of blood T cell repertoires in COVID-19. The protocol was immunoSEQ multiplex PCR, while the TCRdb copy is restricted to in-frame clones and leaves out a portion. Of 65,000 to 70,000 clones in the sample, approximately 93% were seen once. What was sequenced was peripheral blood. Receptor source: a man aged 70-80 years with active COVID-19.

This chain joins TRBV6-5 and TRBJ2-7, with 8 nucleotides matching TRBD2. The CDR3 runs 12 residues. V was pared by 10 bases and J by 4 bases, with 6 bases of the junction left unmatched. Germline CDR1 MNHEY, CDR2 SVGAGI. The CDR3 sequence: CATLERGYEQYV. CDR3 sequence (DNA): TGTGCCACCCTCGAGCGGGGGTACGAGCAGTACGTC.

The CDR3 loop reads CAISDSGGETQYF. As DNA, the CDR3 is TGTGCCATCAGTGATTCAGGGGGAGAGACCCAGTACTTC. The chain is built from TRBV10-3 and TRBJ2-5; 7 nucleotides match TRBD1. J was trimmed by 4 bases and V by 3 bases; bases with no gene match: 2. Per the germline V gene, CDR1 is ENHRY and CDR2 is SYGVKD. The CDR3 consists of 13 residues.

This rearrangement joins TRBV3-1 (or the pseudogene TRBV3-2) to TRBJ2-3; TRBD2 matches at 9 bases. The ends lost 7 bases at V and 8 bases at J; junction bases unmatched: 10. CDR1 and CDR2 from the germline V gene are LGHDT and YNNKEL (reference sequence). The CDR3 runs to 14 residues. The CDR3 DNA sequence: TGTGCCAGCACCCGGCGGGGGGGGGCAGGTACGCAGTATTTT. It yields the protein CASTRRGGAGTQYF.

The V gene is TRBV5-1, the J gene TRBJ2-1; 12 bases are shared with TRBD2. CDR1 and CDR2 (germline): SGHRS, YFSETQ. Trimming at V came to 4 bases and at J to 7 bases, leaving 6 bases not matched to a gene. The CDR3 has 15 residues. The CDR3 DNA reads TGCGCCAGCAGCACAGGACTAGCGGGGAATAATGAGCAGTTCTTC. Translating gives CASSTGLAGNNEQFF.

The chain couples TRBV10-3 to TRBJ2-7; TRBD2 matches at 15 bases. The CDR3 runs to 13 residues. With 11 bases clipped from V and 5 bases from J, the junction kept 4 bases outside the gene matches. Germline CDR1 and CDR2: ENHRY and SYGVKD. CDR3 DNA: TGTGCCGTAGGGACTAGCGGGAGGAACGAGCAGTACTTC. As protein: CAVGTSGRNEQYF.

The chain couples TRBV10-2 to TRBJ1-5; D not resolved. V was shortened by 2 bases and J by 0 bases, with 8 bases between the two germline ends. The CDR3 is 15 residues long. Germline V gives CDR1 WSHSY, CDR2 SAAADI. CDR3: CASSEGGYSNQPQHF. The CDR3 nucleotides are TGCGCCAGCAGTGAGGGCGGTTATAGCAATCAGCCCCAGCATTTT.

In nucleotides, the CDR3 is TGCGCCAGCAGCCAAGTCATGAGTTCTGGAAACACCATATATTTT. It is translated as CASSQVMSSGNTIYF. This chain links TRBV4-1 with TRBJ1-3; D is ambiguous. Germline V lookup: CDR1 MGHRA, CDR2 YSYEKL. Trimming stripped 1 base from V and 1 base from J, with 8 bases between. The CDR3 is 15 residues long.

The chain uses TRBV7-9 and TRBJ2-2; no definite D call. The V gene lost 4 bases and the J gene lost 1 base, with 7 bases spanning the gap. Germline loops: CDR1 SEHNR, CDR2 FQNEAQ (reference sequence). This CDR3 is built from 14 residues. CDR3 bases: TGTGCCAGCAGCTCTGGCGGGAACACCGGGGAGCTGTTTTTT. As protein: CASSSGGNTGELFF. Full variable domain (rest looked up from reference TRBV7-9 and TRBJ2-2): DTGVSQNPRHKITKRGQNVTFRCDPISEHNRLYWYRQTLGQGPEFLTYFQNEAQLEKSRLLSDRFSAERPKGSFSTLEIQRTEQGDSAMYLCASSSGGNTGELFFGEGSRLTVL.

This chain joins TRBV11-2 and TRBJ2-1, with a possible D match to TRBD1 (5 bases). There are 15 residues in the CDR3. Germline V gene sequence: CDR1 SGHAT, CDR2 FQNNGV. Trimming stripped 3 bases from V and 5 bases from J, with 14 bases between. This CDR3 is CASSFTGQVHNEQFF. CDR3 DNA sequence: TGTGCCAGCAGCTTCACAGGTCAGGTCCACAATGAGCAGTTCTTC.

The V gene is TRBV7-6, the J gene TRBJ2-3; maybe TRBD1 (5 bases). Trimming stripped 1 base from V and 4 bases from J, with 12 bases between. The germline CDR1 and CDR2 sequences are SGHVS and FNYEAQ. The CDR3 has 15 amino acids. This CDR3 is CASSLGQWRSDTQYF. Here the CDR3 DNA reads TGTGCCAGCAGCTTAGGACAGTGGAGATCAGATACGCAGTATTTT. Based on the CDR3 plus reference TRBV7-6 and TRBJ2-3, the full variable domain is GAGVSQSPRYKVTKRGQDVALRCDPISGHVSLYWYRQALGQGPEFLTYFNYEAQQDKSGLPNDRFSAERPEGSISTLTIQRTEQRDSAMYRCASSLGQWRSDTQYFGPGTRLTVL.

The chain carries TRBV29-1 and TRBJ1-5, with a tentative D call TRBD1 (6 bases). Trimming shortened V by 4 bases and J by 6 bases, and 16 bases separated the two germline ends. The CDR3 consists of 14 residues. Germline CDR1 SQVTM, CDR2 ANQGSEA. The CDR3 is CSVGSAVGGQPQHF. As DNA, the CDR3 is TGCAGCGTTGGGTCGGCGGTAGGGGGTCAGCCCCAGCATTTT.

This clone is a singleton in its sample. V gene TRBV9 combines with J gene TRBJ1-1, with 8 bases aligning to TRBD1. The CDR3 length is 14 residues. Germline V gene data show CDR1 as SGDLS and CDR2 as YYNGEE. Unmatched junction bases numbered 6, after V lost 4 bases and J lost 4 bases. The CDR3 DNA is TGTGCCAGCAGCATCCAAACAGGGGGCACTGAAGCTTTCTTT. Encoded protein: CASSIQTGGTEAFF.

Regarding this clone: Other DNA sequences within the sample encode an identical CDR3. The chain recombines TRBV3-1 (or the pseudogene TRBV3-2) with TRBJ1-2; 9 bases align to TRBD1. With 7 bases clipped from V and 8 bases from J, the junction kept 14 bases outside the gene matches. CDR3 length: 15 amino acids. Per the germline V gene, CDR1 is LGHDT and CDR2 is YNNKEL (reference sequence). The CDR3 region has the DNA TGTGCCAGCACTGACAGGGGGGCGGGCATCTACGGCTACACCTTC. It codes for CASTDRGAGIYGYTF.

The genes are TRBV7-8 and TRBJ2-2, with D unresolved. The germline V gene has CDR1 SGHVS and CDR2 FQNEAQ. Deletions cut 6 bases from V and 5 bases from J, with 13 bases between. The CDR3 consists of 14 residues. CDR3 in DNA: TGTGCCAGCAGTTACAATTTCCAAACCGGGGAGCTGTTTTTT. This gives the protein CASSYNFQTGELFF.

The genes are TRBV19 and TRBJ2-7, with TRBD1 matching 9 bases. V trimming: 7 bases; J trimming: 4 bases; junction bases outside the gene matches: 5. From germline, CDR1 is LNHDA and CDR2 SQIVND (reference sequence). This CDR3 region has 13 residues. The CDR3 spells CASNTGQGYEQYF. CDR3 DNA sequence: TGTGCCAGTAACACGGGACAGGGTTACGAGCAGTACTTC.

This clone has a single count. The chain is built from TRBV5-1 and TRBJ1-6, with 8 bases identical to TRBD1. The CDR3 spans 15 residues. Germline-derived CDR1 and CDR2 are SGHRS and YFSETQ. V gave up 2 bases and J gave up 5 bases; unmatched junction bases: 3. CDR3 residues: CASSFADRDNSPLHF. CDR3 bases: TGCGCCAGCAGCTTCGCGGACAGGGATAATTCACCCCTCCACTTT. Based on the CDR3 plus reference TRBV5-1 and TRBJ1-6, the full variable domain is KAGVTQTPRYLIKTRGQQVTLSCSPISGHRSVSWYQQTPGQGLQFLFEYFSETQRNKGNFPGRFSGRQFSNSRSEMNVSTLELGDSALYLCASSFADRDNSPLHFGNGTRLTVT.

CDR3 nucleotide sequence: TGTGCCAGCAGTTCTCCCGCCGCTAGCGGGGGGGCAGGGGAGCAGTACGTC. This gives the protein CASSSPAASGGAGEQYV. V is TRBV28 and J is TRBJ2-7; 12 nucleotides line up with TRBD2. The CDR3 runs 17 residues. The ends lost 4 bases at V and 7 bases at J; junction bases unmatched: 14. CDR1 is MDHEN, CDR2 SYDVKM, per germline.

This rearrangement joins TRBV24-1 to TRBJ2-5, with TRBD1 matching over 7 bases. Per the germline V gene, CDR1 is KGHDR and CDR2 is SFDVKD. The V gene end was trimmed by 5 bases and the J gene end by 4 bases; junction bases not matched to a gene: 9. This CDR3 comprises 15 residues. The CDR3 loop reads CATSALGAGGETQYF. In DNA form, the CDR3 reads TGTGCCACCAGTGCTCTAGGGGCAGGGGGAGAGACCCAGTACTTC.

DNA for the CDR3: TGTGCCAGCAGCTTGGGACTAGCGGTTAGTTACGAGCAGTACTTC. It is translated as CASSLGLAVSYEQYF. The genes are TRBV5-5 and TRBJ2-7; 9 positions match TRBD2. The CDR3 runs 15 residues. Unmatched junction bases numbered 5, after V lost 0 bases and J lost 4 bases. Germline values: CDR1 SGHKS, CDR2 YYEKEE (reference sequence).

The genes are TRBV28 and TRBJ2-7; D ambiguous. The germline gives CDR1 MDHEN, CDR2 SYDVKM. The CDR3 length is 13 residues. Trimming left V 5 bases short and J 2 bases short, with 10 bases between. The CDR3 DNA follows: TGTGCCAGCAGTCAAGTCCCTACCTACGAGCAGTACGTC. It yields the protein CASSQVPTYEQYV.

The chain carries TRBV28 and TRBJ1-4, with a possible D match to TRBD1 (5 bases). This CDR3 is 12 amino acids long. Germline V gives CDR1 MDHEN, CDR2 SYDVKM. V was pared by 6 bases and J by 7 bases, with 9 bases between. CDR3 in amino acids: CASRQGGEKLFF. CDR3 sequence (DNA): TGTGCCAGCAGGCAGGGAGGTGAAAAACTGTTTTTT.